This T cell receptor beta chain emerged from a study of cytomegalovirus exposure and HLA in healthy donors. General study findings and limits: Many donors carried some public TCRs, although rarity characterized most TCR sequences. Later on, an analysis found that several of the most significant clusters appeared to be linked to common viral pathogens, which included parvovirus B19.

Primers for the PCR totalled 60 Vbeta and 13 Jbeta. Clones were sequenced by immunoSEQ multiplex PCR, and TCRdb holds only the in-frame ones, with some missing. Among roughly 120,000 clones listed, 65% to 85% were seen once. As concerns this clone: The antigen is unknown.

The germline V gene encodes CDR1 SGHKS and CDR2 YYEKEE (reference sequence). Trimming removed 1 base from V and 2 bases from J, with 3 bases in between. The CDR3 is 12 residues long. This receptor was taken from a man between 50 and 59 years old in good health and CMV-seropositive. This chain links TRBV5-5 with TRBJ2-5, with unresolved D. Specimen: PBMCs. The CDR3 region is CASSLIQETQYF. CDR3 nucleotide sequence: TGTGCCAGCAGCTTGATACAAGAGACCCAGTACTTC.